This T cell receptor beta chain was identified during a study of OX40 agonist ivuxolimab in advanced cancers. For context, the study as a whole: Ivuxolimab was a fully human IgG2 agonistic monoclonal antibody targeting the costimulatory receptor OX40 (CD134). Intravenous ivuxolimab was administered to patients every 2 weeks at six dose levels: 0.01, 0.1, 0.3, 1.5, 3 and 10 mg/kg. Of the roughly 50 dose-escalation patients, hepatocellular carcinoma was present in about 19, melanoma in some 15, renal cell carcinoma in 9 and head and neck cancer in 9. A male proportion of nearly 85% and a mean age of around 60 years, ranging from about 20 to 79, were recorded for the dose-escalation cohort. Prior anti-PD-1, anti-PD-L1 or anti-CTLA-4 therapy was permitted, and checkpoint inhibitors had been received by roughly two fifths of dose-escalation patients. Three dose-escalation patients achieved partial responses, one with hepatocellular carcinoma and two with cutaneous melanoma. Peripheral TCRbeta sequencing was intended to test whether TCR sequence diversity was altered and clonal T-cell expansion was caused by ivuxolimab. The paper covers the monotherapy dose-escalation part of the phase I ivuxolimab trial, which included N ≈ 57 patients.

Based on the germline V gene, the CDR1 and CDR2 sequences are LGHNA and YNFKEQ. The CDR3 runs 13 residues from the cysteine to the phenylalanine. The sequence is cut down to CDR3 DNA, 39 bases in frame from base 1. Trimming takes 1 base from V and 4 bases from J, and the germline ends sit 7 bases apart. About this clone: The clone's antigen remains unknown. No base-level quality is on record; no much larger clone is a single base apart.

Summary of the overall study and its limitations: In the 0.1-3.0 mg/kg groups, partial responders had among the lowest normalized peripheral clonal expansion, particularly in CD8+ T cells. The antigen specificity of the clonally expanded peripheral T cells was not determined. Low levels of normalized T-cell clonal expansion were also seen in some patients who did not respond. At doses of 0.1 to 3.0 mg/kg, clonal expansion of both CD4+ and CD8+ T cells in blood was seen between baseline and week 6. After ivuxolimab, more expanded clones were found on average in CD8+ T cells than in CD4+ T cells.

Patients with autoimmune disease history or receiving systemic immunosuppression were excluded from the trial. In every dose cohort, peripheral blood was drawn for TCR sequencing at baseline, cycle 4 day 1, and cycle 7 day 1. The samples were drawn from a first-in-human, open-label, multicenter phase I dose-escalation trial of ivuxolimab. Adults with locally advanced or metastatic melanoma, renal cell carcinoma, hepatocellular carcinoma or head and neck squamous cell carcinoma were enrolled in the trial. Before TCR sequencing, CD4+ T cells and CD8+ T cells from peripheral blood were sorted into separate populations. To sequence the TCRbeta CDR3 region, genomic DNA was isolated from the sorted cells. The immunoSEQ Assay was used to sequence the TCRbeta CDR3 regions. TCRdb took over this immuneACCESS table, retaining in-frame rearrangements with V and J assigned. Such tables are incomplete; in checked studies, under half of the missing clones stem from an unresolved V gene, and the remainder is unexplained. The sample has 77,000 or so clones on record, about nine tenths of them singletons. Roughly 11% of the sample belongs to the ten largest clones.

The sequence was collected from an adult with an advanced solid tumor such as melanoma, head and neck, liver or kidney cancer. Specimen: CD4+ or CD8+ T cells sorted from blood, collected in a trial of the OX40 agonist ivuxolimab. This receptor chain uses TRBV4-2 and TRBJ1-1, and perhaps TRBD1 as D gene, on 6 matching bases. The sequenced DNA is TGTGCCAGCAGCCAAGCCAGGGGCACTGAAGCTTTCTTT. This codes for CASSQARGTEAFF.